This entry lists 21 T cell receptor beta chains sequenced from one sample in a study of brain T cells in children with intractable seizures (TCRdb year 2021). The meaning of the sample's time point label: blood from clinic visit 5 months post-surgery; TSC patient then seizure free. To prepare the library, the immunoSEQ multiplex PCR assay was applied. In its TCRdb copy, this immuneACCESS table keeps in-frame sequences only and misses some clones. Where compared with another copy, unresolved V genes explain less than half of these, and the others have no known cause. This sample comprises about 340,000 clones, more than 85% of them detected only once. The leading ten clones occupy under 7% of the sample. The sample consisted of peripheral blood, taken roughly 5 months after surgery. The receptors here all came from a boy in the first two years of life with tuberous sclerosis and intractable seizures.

The CDR3 here is CASSIHAGSGANVLTF. The CDR3 bases are TGTGCCAGTAGTATTCATGCAGGATCTGGGGCCAACGTCCTGACTTTC. V is TRBV19 and J is TRBJ2-6; D not resolved. V was cut by 3 bases and J by 1 base, with 10 bases left in between. The CDR3 sequence is 16 residues long. The germline V gene has CDR1 LNHDA and CDR2 SQIVND (reference sequence).

The CDR3 bases are TGTGCCAGCAGCCTTAGCAGGGAAGAGACCCAGTACTTC. Translation gives CASSLSREETQYF. The chain combines TRBV7-8 with TRBJ2-5, with D maybe TRBD1 (5 bases). With 5 bases removed from V and 3 bases from J, the gap between germline ends came to 10 bases. Germline values: CDR1 SGHVS, CDR2 FQNEAQ. This CDR3 is built from 13 residues.

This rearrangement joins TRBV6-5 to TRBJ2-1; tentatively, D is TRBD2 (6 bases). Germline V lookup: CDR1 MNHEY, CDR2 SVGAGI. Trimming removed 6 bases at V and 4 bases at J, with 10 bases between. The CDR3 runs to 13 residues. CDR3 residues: CASRRGEYNEQFF. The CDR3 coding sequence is TGTGCCAGCAGGCGGGGTGAGTACAATGAGCAGTTCTTC.

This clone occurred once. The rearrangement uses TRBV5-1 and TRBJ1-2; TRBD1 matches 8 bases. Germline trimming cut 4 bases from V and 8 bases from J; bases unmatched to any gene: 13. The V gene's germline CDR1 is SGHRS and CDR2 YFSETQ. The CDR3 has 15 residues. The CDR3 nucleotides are TGCGCCAGCAGCCTGGGCGCAGGGGGCGCGTTGGGCTACACCTTC. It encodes CASSLGAGGALGYTF.

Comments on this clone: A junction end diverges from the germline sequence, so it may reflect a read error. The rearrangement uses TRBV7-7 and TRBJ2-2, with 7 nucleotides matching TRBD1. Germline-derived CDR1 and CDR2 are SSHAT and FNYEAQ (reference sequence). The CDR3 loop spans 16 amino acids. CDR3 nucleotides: TGTGCTAGCAGCCAAGCCGGGACAGTCTACACCGGGGAGCTGTTTTTT. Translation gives CASSQAGTVYTGELFF.

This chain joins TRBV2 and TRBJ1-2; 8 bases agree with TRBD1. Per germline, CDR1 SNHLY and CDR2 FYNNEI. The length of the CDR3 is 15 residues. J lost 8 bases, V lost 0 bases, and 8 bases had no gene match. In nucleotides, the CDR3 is TGTGCCAGCAGTGAAGCGCCGGACAGGGCCCAGGGCTACACCTTC. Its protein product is CASSEAPDRAQGYTF.

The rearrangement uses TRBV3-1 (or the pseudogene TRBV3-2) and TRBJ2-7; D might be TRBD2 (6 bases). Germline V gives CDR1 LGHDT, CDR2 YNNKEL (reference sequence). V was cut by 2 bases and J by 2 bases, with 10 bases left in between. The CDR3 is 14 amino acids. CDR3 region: CASSQMEGPYEQYF. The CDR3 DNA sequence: TGTGCCAGCAGCCAAATGGAGGGACCCTACGAGCAGTACTTC.

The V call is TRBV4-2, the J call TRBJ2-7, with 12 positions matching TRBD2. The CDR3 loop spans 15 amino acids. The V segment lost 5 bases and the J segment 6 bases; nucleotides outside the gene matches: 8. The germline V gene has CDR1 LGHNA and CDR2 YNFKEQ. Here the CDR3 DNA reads TGTGCCAGCAGCACGCGACTAGCGGGGGCAGTCGAGCAGTACTTC. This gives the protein CASSTRLAGAVEQYF.

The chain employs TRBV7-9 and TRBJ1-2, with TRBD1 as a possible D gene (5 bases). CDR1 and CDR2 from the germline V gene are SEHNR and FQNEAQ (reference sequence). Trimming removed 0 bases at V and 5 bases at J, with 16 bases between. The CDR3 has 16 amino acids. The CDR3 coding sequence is TGTGCCAGCAGCTTAGCCGGGCCTCGAGGGGAGTATGGCTACACCTTC. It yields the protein CASSLAGPRGEYGYTF.

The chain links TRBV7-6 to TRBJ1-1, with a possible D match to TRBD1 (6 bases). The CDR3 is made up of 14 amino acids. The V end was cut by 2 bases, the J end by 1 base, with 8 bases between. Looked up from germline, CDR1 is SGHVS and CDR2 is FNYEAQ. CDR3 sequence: CASSLRGQNTEAFF. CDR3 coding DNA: TGTGCCAGCAGCTTAAGGGGACAGAACACTGAAGCTTTCTTT.

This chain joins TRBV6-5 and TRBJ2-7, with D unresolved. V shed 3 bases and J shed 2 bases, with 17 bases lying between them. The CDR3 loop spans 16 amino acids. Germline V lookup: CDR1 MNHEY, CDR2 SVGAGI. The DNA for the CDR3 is TGTGCCAGCAGTTATCAGGTCGACTCCGGCGCCTACGAGCAGTACTTC. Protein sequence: CASSYQVDSGAYEQYF.

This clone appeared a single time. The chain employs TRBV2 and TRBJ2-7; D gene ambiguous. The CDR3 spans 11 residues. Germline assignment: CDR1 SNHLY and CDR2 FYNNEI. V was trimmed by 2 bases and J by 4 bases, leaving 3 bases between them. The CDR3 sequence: CASSERYEQYF. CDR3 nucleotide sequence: TGTGCCAGCAGTGAAAGATACGAGCAGTACTTC.

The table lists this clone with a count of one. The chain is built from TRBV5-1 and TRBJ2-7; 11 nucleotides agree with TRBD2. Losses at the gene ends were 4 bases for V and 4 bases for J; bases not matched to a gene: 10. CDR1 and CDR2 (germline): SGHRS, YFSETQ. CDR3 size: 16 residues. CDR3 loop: CASSIAPGLAAYEQYF. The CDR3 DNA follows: TGCGCCAGCAGCATCGCCCCGGGACTAGCGGCTTACGAGCAGTACTTC. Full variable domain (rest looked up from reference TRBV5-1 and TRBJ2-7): KAGVTQTPRYLIKTRGQQVTLSCSPISGHRSVSWYQQTPGQGLQFLFEYFSETQRNKGNFPGRFSGRQFSNSRSEMNVSTLELGDSALYLCASSIAPGLAAYEQYFGPGTRLTVT.

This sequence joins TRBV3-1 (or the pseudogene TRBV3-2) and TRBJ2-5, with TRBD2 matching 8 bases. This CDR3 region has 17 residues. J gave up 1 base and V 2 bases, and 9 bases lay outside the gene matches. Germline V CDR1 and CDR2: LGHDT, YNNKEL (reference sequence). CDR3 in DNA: TGTGCCAGCAGCCAAAGATGGGGACTAGGGACCCAAGAGACCCAGTACTTC. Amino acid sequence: CASSQRWGLGTQETQYF.

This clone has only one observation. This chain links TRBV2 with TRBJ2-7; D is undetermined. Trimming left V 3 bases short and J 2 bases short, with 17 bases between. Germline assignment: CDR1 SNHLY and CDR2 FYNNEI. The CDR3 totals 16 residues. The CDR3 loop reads CASSEFSGGWTYEQYF. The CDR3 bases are TGTGCCAGCAGTGAGTTTTCGGGTGGTTGGACCTACGAGCAGTACTTC.

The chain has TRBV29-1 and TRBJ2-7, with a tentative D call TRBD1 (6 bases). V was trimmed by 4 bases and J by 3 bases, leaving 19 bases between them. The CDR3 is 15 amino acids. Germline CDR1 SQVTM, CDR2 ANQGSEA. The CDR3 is CSVVDGTQKLYEQYF. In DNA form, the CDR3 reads TGCAGCGTTGTCGACGGGACACAAAAACTCTACGAGCAGTACTTC.

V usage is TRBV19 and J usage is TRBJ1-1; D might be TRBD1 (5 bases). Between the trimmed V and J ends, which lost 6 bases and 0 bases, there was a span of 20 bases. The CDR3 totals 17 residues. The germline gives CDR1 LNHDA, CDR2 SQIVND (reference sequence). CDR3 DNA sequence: TGTGCCAGTAGCCCCGGCGGGGGGGGGATAATGAACACTGAAGCTTTCTTT. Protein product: CASSPGGGGIMNTEAFF. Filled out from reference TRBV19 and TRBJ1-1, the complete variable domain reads DGGITQSPKYLFRKEGQNVTLSCEQNLNHDAMYWYRQDPGQGLRLIYYSQIVNDFQKGDIAEGYSVSREKKESFPLTVTSAQKNPTAFYLCASSPGGGGIMNTEAFFGQGTRLTVV.

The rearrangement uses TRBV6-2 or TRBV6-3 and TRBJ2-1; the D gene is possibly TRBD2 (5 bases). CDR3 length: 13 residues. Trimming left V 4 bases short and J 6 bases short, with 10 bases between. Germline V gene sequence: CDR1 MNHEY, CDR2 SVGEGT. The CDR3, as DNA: TGTGCCAGCAGTTTCTCTCGGGGCAATGAGCAGTTCTTC. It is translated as CASSFSRGNEQFF.

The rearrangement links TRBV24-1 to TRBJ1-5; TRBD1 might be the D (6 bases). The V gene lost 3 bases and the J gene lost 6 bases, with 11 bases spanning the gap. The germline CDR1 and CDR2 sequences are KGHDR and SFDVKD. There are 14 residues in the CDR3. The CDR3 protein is CATSDTGGAQPQHF. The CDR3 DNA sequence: TGTGCCACCAGTGATACGGGGGGGGCTCAGCCCCAGCATTTT.

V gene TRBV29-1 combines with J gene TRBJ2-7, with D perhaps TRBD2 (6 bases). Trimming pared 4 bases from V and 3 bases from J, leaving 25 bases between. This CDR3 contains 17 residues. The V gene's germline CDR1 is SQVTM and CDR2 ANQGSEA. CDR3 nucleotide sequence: TGCAGCGTTGTCCCCCCCGGGACGGAGGGGAACTTCTACGAGCAGTACTTC. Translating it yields CSVVPPGTEGNFYEQYF.

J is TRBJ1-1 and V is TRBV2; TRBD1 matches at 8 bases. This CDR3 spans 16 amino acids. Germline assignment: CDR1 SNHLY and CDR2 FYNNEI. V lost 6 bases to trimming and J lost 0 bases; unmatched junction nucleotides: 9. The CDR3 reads CASRGRGQRMNTEAFF. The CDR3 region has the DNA TGTGCCAGCAGGGGCAGGGGGCAACGAATGAACACTGAAGCTTTCTTT.